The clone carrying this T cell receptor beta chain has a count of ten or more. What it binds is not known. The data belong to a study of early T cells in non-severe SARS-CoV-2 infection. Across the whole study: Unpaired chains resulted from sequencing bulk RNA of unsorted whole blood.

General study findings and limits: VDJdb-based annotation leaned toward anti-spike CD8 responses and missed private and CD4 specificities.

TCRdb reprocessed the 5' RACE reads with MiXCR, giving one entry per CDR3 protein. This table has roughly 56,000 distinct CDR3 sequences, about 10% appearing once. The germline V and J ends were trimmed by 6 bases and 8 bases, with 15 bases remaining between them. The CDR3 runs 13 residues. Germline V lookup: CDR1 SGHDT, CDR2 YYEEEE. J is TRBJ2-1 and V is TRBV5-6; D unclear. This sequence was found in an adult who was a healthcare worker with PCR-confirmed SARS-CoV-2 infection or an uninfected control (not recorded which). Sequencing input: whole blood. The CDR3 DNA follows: TGTGCCAGCACGCCGGCCATTACGTATGAGCAGTTCTTC. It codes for CASTPAITYEQFF.